What follows is one TCR beta chain and its context. This entry comes from a study of OX40 agonist ivuxolimab in advanced cancers. At the level of the study: Recorded diagnoses for dose-escalation patients were hepatocellular carcinoma, melanoma, renal cell or head and neck cancer.

The germline CDR1 and CDR2 sequences are SQVTM and ANQGSEA. The CDR3 contains 15 residues. V was shortened by 6 bases and J by 0 bases, with 15 bases between the two germline ends. Produced via immunoSEQ multiplex PCR; TCRdb's table is partial and in-frame only. The data contain roughly 36,000 clones, about 82% of them singletons. The chain combines TRBV29-1 with TRBJ2-1; D possibly matches TRBD1 or TRBD2 (6 bases each). The specimen comprised CD4+ or CD8+ T cells sorted from blood, sampled in a trial of the OX40 agonist ivuxolimab. The clonotype comes from an adult with an advanced solid tumor such as melanoma, head and neck, liver or kidney cancer. CDR3 amino acids: CSVPGEASSYNEQFF. CDR3 DNA sequence: TGCAGCGTCCCAGGGGAGGCTAGCTCCTACAATGAGCAGTTCTTC.